This T cell receptor (beta chain) was profiled in a study of cytomegalovirus exposure and HLA in healthy donors. Produced via immunoSEQ multiplex PCR; TCRdb's table is partial and in-frame only. The sample yields tens of thousands of clones, roughly 80% seen once. CDR1 MDHEN and CDR2 SYDVKM come from the germline V gene. The CDR3 extends over 21 amino acids. V was pared by 0 bases and J by 2 bases, with 20 bases of the junction left unmatched. The origin of this receptor is a woman between 18 and 29 years old in good health and CMV-seropositive. The chain couples TRBV28 to TRBJ2-7; 9 positions match TRBD1. Source material: PBMCs. The CDR3: CASSLCDSCETRDRDTYEQYF. The DNA of the CDR3 is TGTGCCAGCAGTTTATGCGATAGTTGTGAAACCCGGGACAGGGACACCTACGAGCAGTACTTC.